Shown below are 3 T cell receptor beta chains from a single sample sequenced in a study of identical twins. From the 5' RACE reads, TCRdb called clonotypes with MiXCR, one entry per CDR3 protein. This sample has 200,000 to 250,000 distinct CDR3 sequences; 6% to 8.5% occur once, and the top ten carry 5% to 6%. These data also featured in a second study, about yellow fever vaccine responses in identical twins.

The sample consisted of CD8+ T cells sorted from blood. These receptors all come from a young woman in good health.

This clonotype was picked up a small number of times. V usage is TRBV28 and J usage is TRBJ2-2; no definite D call. The CDR3 runs to 14 residues. Germline loops: CDR1 MDHEN, CDR2 SYDVKM. Trimming removed 11 bases at V and 6 bases at J, with 19 bases between. The CDR3 here is CAARPDPFAGELFF. For the CDR3, the DNA is TGTGCCGCCCGCCCGGACCCCTTCGCCGGGGAGCTGTTTTTT. Drawing the rest from reference TRBV28 and TRBJ2-2, the complete variable domain is DVKVTQSSRYLVKRTGEKVFLECVQDMDHENMFWYRQDPGLGLRLIYFSYDVKMKEKGDIPEGYSVSREKKERFSLILESASTNQTSMYLCAARPDPFAGELFFGEGSRLTVL.

In this sample, this clonotype turned up many times. The CDR3 DNA follows: TGTGCCAGCAGCCCTCTAATCCGGGGACAGGCTAATGAAAAACTGTTTTTT. It is translated as CASSPLIRGQANEKLFF. The chain has TRBV4-2 and TRBJ1-4, with 8 bases fitting TRBD1. Germline V gene sequence: CDR1 LGHNA, CDR2 YNFKEQ. V trimming: 4 bases; J trimming: 3 bases; junction bases outside the gene matches: 10. This CDR3 spans 17 amino acids.

This chain connects TRBV6-6 to TRBJ2-2; unclear D gene. CDR3 length: 12 amino acids. Germline V gene lookup returns CDR1 MNHNY and CDR2 SVGAGI (reference sequence). V was cut by 5 bases and J by 6 bases, with 7 bases left in between. CDR3 sequence reads: CASSIQAGELFF. Written as DNA, the CDR3 is TGTGCCAGCAGTATACAAGCCGGGGAGCTGTTTTTT.